This record covers a single TCR beta chain. Its antigen has not been determined. Base quality data are lacking; no much larger clone is found one base away. The germline V gene supplies CDR1 MNHEY and CDR2 SVGAGI. The V end loses 0 bases and the J end loses 12 bases, and a stretch of 14 bases separates them. Including cysteine and phenylalanine, the CDR3 has 14 amino acids. CDR3 DNA is the only sequence kept; it has 42 bases, read in frame from the first base. The immunoSEQ Assay, a bias-controlled multiplex PCR, was used to amplify TCRbeta CDR3 regions from genomic DNA. As for the authors' bioinformatics: Nucleated cell counts per sample were estimated from amplification of reference gene primers within the assay. Sequence reads were collapsed and filtered to measure the absolute abundance of every unique TCRbeta CDR3 rearrangement. For each sample, productive Simpson clonality was calculated as the square root of Simpson's diversity index over productive rearrangements. TCRdb obtained this table from immuneACCESS and retained in-frame rearrangements with V and J assigned. These tables miss some clones; where compared with another copy, unresolved V genes account for less than half of the shortfall, and the remainder is unexplained. That table furnishes V, J and clone size, whereas the DNA furnished D and trimming. This sample has over 90,000 clones in its table, and around nine tenths of those were observed once. 2% to 2.5% of the sample is held by the ten biggest clonotypes.

This sample is drawn from a study of blood T cell repertoires in COVID-19 (dated by TCRdb to 2020 to 2021). About the study as a whole: Collaborator samples came from the United States, Italy and Spain and covered acute and convalescent phases of COVID-19. The prospective study material was composed of cDNA or gDNA derived from T cells, B-cell-depleted T cells, or PBMCs. Subjects who had been exposed to COVID-19, were actively infected with it, or had recovered from it provided the deeply sampled blood TCRbeta repertoires that made up the dataset. A freely available public database, intended as a resource for researchers studying the immune response to SARS-CoV-2, is where the repertoires were released. The samples were drawn from two sources: the first 160 participants of the ongoing ImmuneRACE study, and 1,254 subjects contributed by 6 global collaborators. Sample metadata almost always included a de-identified subject ID, COVID-19 status, age in years and sex. Where available, HLA class I and class II types were taken from metadata supplied by the sample provider and were not determined by assay-based typing. General conclusions and limits of the study: The amount of clinical and demographic metadata varied by source and participant and was provided uncurated.

Each collaborating institution followed its own protocols to collect whole blood in K2EDTA tubes. For TCRbeta analysis, collaborators shipped samples in one of three forms: frozen whole blood, isolated PBMCs, or DNA extracted from either of those sample types. The rearrangement combines TRBV6-5 with TRBJ1-4; tentative D gene TRBD1, with 5 bases matching. The sequence was collected from a man aged 50 to 59 with active COVID-19. The sample comprised peripheral blood. The base sequence is TGTGCCAGCAGTTACTCGGGACTCGGAGGGGAACTGTTTTTT. Translated, this gives CASSYSGLGGELFF.